The text below deals with one T cell receptor (beta chain). These data originate in a study of blood T cell repertoires in COVID-19. Across the study: The analysed material was cDNA or gDNA that came from T cells, B-cell-depleted T cells, or PBMCs.

Participant ages covered roughly 18 to 89 years across about two dozen US areas. This CDR3 has 14 residues. V gave up 1 base and J gave up 6 bases; unmatched junction bases: 2. Germline V gene sequence: CDR1 LNHNV, CDR2 YYDKDF (reference sequence). Original analysis: Amplifying reference gene primers gave estimates of nucleated cell counts. Some clones are missing from TCRdb's copy, which holds only in-frame ones; the method was immunoSEQ multiplex PCR. The D gene and trimming were derived from the DNA, and the V and J assignments and clone size from that table. The top ten clones hold about 1.2% of a sample with approximately 220,000 clones, 75% to 90% of them seen once.

The sequenced material came from PBMCs or T cells enriched from blood (not recorded which). J is TRBJ2-2 and V is TRBV15; 7 nucleotides agree with TRBD2. This TCR was sampled from a man aged 30-40 years who had recovered from COVID-19. The CDR3 nucleotides are TGTGCCACCAGCAGAGCGACTAGCCCCGGGGAGCTGTTTTTT. Translation gives CATSRATSPGELFF.